This TCR beta chain was observed in a study of radiotherapy plus CTLA-4 blockade in lung cancer. General study results and limits: Response, reportedly, was best predicted by interferon-beta along with early blood T cell clone dynamics.

Remarks on this clone: What it binds is unknown.

Clones were read by immunoSEQ multiplex PCR, and TCRdb kept only the in-frame ones, dropping some. Of about 70,000 clones listed, more than 70% are singletons. The V gene's germline CDR1 is MNHEY and CDR2 SVGAGI. After removal of 5 bases from V and 1 base from J, the junction contained 3 bases not matched to a gene. CDR3 size: 15 residues. The material sequenced was peripheral blood, taken from a patient treated with radiotherapy plus ipilimumab. The rearrangement links TRBV6-5 to TRBJ1-1; TRBD1 matches 11 bases. The sequence derives from a human donor with non-small cell lung cancer whose response to radiotherapy plus ipilimumab could not be evaluated. Some clones in this sample may be carry-over from other donors' samples. The CDR3 loop reads CASSGTGGRNTEAFF. The CDR3 DNA follows: TGTGCCAGCAGTGGGACAGGGGGTCGGAACACTGAAGCTTTCTTT.